This TCR beta chain was captured in a study of T cells expressing NK-cell markers. Study context: Sorted CD3+CD56+NKG2C+, CD3+CD56+NKG2C- and CD3+CD56-NKG2C+ T cells provided the TCR beta repertoires.

The germline V gene has CDR1 SGHAT and CDR2 FQNNGV. This CDR3 is built from 15 residues. Overall study findings and caveats: The dominant NKG2C+ clonotypes represented 1.0-7.0% of CD8+ T cells in five or six donors. Clones of NKG2C+ T cells that had expanded were of unclear HCMV specificity.

Remarks on this clonotype: What it binds is not known.

Using the 5' RACE reads, TCRdb records one entry per CDR3 protein without DNA. The ten top clones account for about 4.2%, within a sample of over 250,000 distinct CDR3 sequences. Sequenced material: blood T cells: a sorted CD56 or NKG2C T cell subset, CD4+ or CD8+ T cells, or bulk PBMC T cells (not recorded which). V and J are TRBV11-2 and TRBJ2-3; the D call of TRBD2 rests on TCRdb alone, since no DNA is present to check it. The receptor was isolated from a woman aged 18 to 75 in good health. The CDR3: CASSLGGGALDTQYF.